Listed below are T cell receptor beta chains from one sample, sequenced in a study of shared clonotypes between healthy human individuals. Profiling relied on immunoSEQ multiplex PCR, and the TCRdb table lists in-frame clones only, not all of them. The sample lists around 1.1 million clones, around three quarters seen once, with around 0.6% in the top ten. The specimen sequenced was memory CD4+ T cells from PBMCs. These receptor sequences come from a man younger than 35 in good health. Some clones in this sample may be carry-over from other donors' samples. Both conserved end residues are part of each CDR3. A D gene is named only where the DNA matches it firmly. Clone size, where shown, is once, few, many, or a class for clones that have expanded.

D: .; J: TRBJ1-1; V: TRBV19; size: once; CDR3: CASSTGGRGTEAFF; DNA: TGTGCCAGTAGTACCGGGGGGAGGGGCACTGAAGCTTTCTTT
D: .; J: TRBJ2-5; V: TRBV10-2; size: .; CDR3: CASRKDSLDQGTQYF; DNA: TGCGCCAGCCGTAAGGACAGCCTCGACCAGGGGACCCAGTACTTC
D: .; J: TRBJ2-1; V: TRBV15; size: .; CDR3: CATSPTIGEQFF; DNA: TGTGCCACCAGCCCGACAATAGGGGAGCAGTTCTTC
D: TRBD2; J: TRBJ2-1; V: TRBV11-2; size: .; CDR3: CASSSRLAPVYNEQFF; DNA: TGTGCCAGCAGCTCCCGACTAGCGCCCGTTTATAATGAGCAGTTCTTC
D: .; J: TRBJ1-2; V: TRBV7-2; size: few; CDR3: CASSLYGGPTDGYTF; DNA: TGTGCCAGCAGCTTATATGGGGGACCCACAGATGGCTACACCTTC
D: .; J: TRBJ1-5; V: TRBV18; size: once; CDR3: CASFEHLSNQPQHF; DNA: TGTGCCAGCTTCGAGCACCTTAGCAATCAGCCCCAGCATTTT
D: .; J: TRBJ1-2; V: TRBV18; size: .; CDR3: CASSPQGRSGYGYTF; DNA: TGTGCCAGCTCACCACAGGGGAGGTCGGGCTATGGCTACACCTTC
D: TRBD2; J: TRBJ2-7; V: TRBV10-3; size: .; CDR3: CAIRPSASGRVSYEQYF; DNA: TGTGCCATCAGGCCGTCGGCTAGCGGGAGGGTCTCCTACGAGCAGTACTTC
D: .; J: TRBJ2-5; V: TRBV15; size: .; CDR3: CATSRDTRGETQYF; DNA: TGTGCCACCAGCAGAGATACACGCGGGGAGACCCAGTACTTC
D: TRBD2; J: TRBJ2-1; V: TRBV29-1; size: .; CDR3: CSGLTSGRYNEQFF; DNA: TGCAGCGGCCTAACTAGCGGGAGGTACAATGAGCAGTTCTTC
D: .; J: TRBJ2-1; V: TRBV5-1; size: .; CDR3: CASSLVTVDEQFF; DNA: TGCGCCAGCAGCTTGGTTACAGTGGATGAGCAGTTCTTC
D: TRBD1; J: TRBJ2-7; V: TRBV18; size: .; CDR3: CASSQTGGSYEQYF; DNA: TGTGCCAGCTCACAGACAGGGGGCTCCTACGAGCAGTACTTC
D: TRBD1; J: TRBJ1-2; V: TRBV9; size: once; CDR3: CASRKTGEHGYTF; DNA: TGTGCCAGCAGGAAGACAGGGGAACATGGCTACACCTTC
D: TRBD2; J: TRBJ2-7; V: TRBV19; size: .; CDR3: CASRSSSGTYEQYF; DNA: TGTGCCAGTAGGAGTTCTAGCGGAACCTACGAGCAGTACTTC